This T cell receptor (beta chain) was documented in a study of Tregs in tolerant kidney transplant recipients. Study-level points and caveats: Tregs expanded with activated donor B cells seemed most donor-specific.

Assay: immunoSEQ multiplex PCR; the TCRdb copy retains only in-frame clones and omits some. This table holds tens of thousands of clones. Details on this clone: What it recognizes is unknown. The read gets to within 3 residues of the CDR3 end, and the germline J gene fills in the rest.

Germline CDR1 reads SEHNR; CDR2 reads FQNEAQ (reference sequence). The CDR3 consists of 15 residues. V was cut by 5 bases and J by 0 bases, with 10 bases left in between. Sample: CD8+ T cells from blood, taken before the transplant. The source is a human donor who received a combined kidney and bone marrow transplant. The chain joins TRBV7-9 to TRBJ2-2, with D unresolved. The DNA read from the CDR3 is TGTGCCAGCAGCGCGGCTACTACGAACACCGGGGAG. As protein: CASSAATTNTGE. Given in full, the CDR3 is CASSAATTNTGELFF. Full variable domain (missing parts from reference TRBV7-9 and TRBJ2-2): DTGVSQNPRHKITKRGQNVTFRCDPISEHNRLYWYRQTLGQGPEFLTYFQNEAQLEKSRLLSDRFSAERPKGSFSTLEIQRTEQGDSAMYLCASSAATTNTGELFFGEGSRLTVL.